These 30 T cell receptor beta chains were sequenced from one sample in a study of cytomegalovirus exposure and HLA in healthy donors. Primers included in the PCR were 60 Vbeta and 13 Jbeta primers. Only in-frame clones appear in the TCRdb table, and some are missing; sequencing was by immunoSEQ multiplex PCR. The table lists about 160,000 clones, 60% to 70% of them singletons. Sample: PBMCs. The receptor source for this set is a woman between 55 and 75 years old in good health and CMV-seropositive.

This chain joins TRBV27 and TRBJ2-7; 9 nucleotides agree with TRBD1. CDR1 MNHEY and CDR2 SMNVEV come from the germline V gene (reference sequence). The length of the CDR3 is 14 residues. Trimming at V came to 6 bases and at J to 6 bases, leaving 9 bases not matched to a gene. CDR3 DNA: TGTGCCAGCAGCCCCGGGACAGGGAGGTTCGAGCAGTACTTC. Translation: CASSPGTGRFEQYF.

The J gene is TRBJ2-3, the V gene TRBV27, with D perhaps matching TRBD1 (5 bases). In germline, CDR1 is MNHEY, CDR2 SMNVEV (reference sequence). The CDR3 consists of 16 residues. Between the trimmed V and J ends, which lost 6 bases and 1 base, there was a span of 17 bases. CDR3 coding DNA: TGTGCCAGCAGCCCCCGGACAACAATCGGCACAGATACGCAGTATTTT. This sequence encodes CASSPRTTIGTDTQYF.

The count of this clone is one. V and J are TRBV5-1 and TRBJ2-2, with TRBD1 identical over 9 bases. Germline trimming cut 0 bases from V and 6 bases from J; bases unmatched to any gene: 6. Germline V CDR1 and CDR2: SGHRS, YFSETQ. CDR3 length: 16 amino acids. CDR3 in DNA: TGCGCCAGCAGCTTGGCGGGACAGGGTGGTGCCGGGGAGCTGTTTTTT. Residues: CASSLAGQGGAGELFF.

The chain employs TRBV7-2 and TRBJ2-6; D uncertain. V was pared by 5 bases and J by 2 bases, with 10 bases between. The germline V gene encodes CDR1 SGHTA and CDR2 FQGNSA. CDR3 length: 15 amino acids. CDR3 in amino acids: CASSQSAAGANVLTF. The CDR3 DNA follows: TGTGCCAGCAGCCAATCTGCAGCTGGGGCCAACGTCCTGACTTTC.

The chain links TRBV27 to TRBJ2-4; D is uncertain. Germline CDR1 reads MNHEY; CDR2 reads SMNVEV (reference sequence). The V and J ends lost 0 bases and 9 bases respectively, with 12 bases between them. The CDR3 spans 14 residues. CDR3 bases: TGTGCCAGCAGTTTATCGTCCGAGCTTGGCATTCAGTACTTC. Its translation is CASSLSSELGIQYF.

The chain uses TRBV18 and TRBJ2-5; 10 bases agree with TRBD2. This CDR3 comprises 15 residues. V trimming: 4 bases; J trimming: 1 base; junction bases outside the gene matches: 3. The germline V gene has CDR1 KGHSH and CDR2 LQKENI. The CDR3 nucleotides read TGTGCCAGCTCACTAAGCGGGAGGGCCCAAGAGACCCAGTACTTC. It encodes CASSLSGRAQETQYF.

This chain links TRBV9 with TRBJ2-1; possible D gene TRBD2, 6 bases. V was clipped by 0 bases and J by 4 bases, with 14 bases between them. This CDR3 spans 16 amino acids. Germline V gene data show CDR1 as SGDLS and CDR2 as YYNGEE. This CDR3 reads CASSVAGSGPYNEQFF. DNA of the CDR3: TGTGCCAGCAGCGTAGCTGGTAGCGGCCCTTACAATGAGCAGTTCTTC.

The chain recombines TRBV5-1 with TRBJ2-5, with 7 bases lining up with TRBD1. Judging by the DNA end, TRBJ2-7 fits better; the J call may be wrong. The CDR3 extends over 15 amino acids. The germline gives CDR1 SGHRS, CDR2 YFSETQ. The CDR3 is CASSQLDRESYEQYF. In DNA form, the CDR3 reads TGCGCCAGCAGCCAACTTGACAGGGAGTCCTACGAGCAGTACTTC.

The chain combines TRBV4-2 with TRBJ2-3; TRBD1 matches 11 bases. This CDR3 has 17 residues. Germline V gene lookup returns CDR1 LGHNA and CDR2 YNFKEQ. V gave up 0 bases and J gave up 2 bases; unmatched junction bases: 4. The CDR3 here is CASSQEGTGGNTDTQYF. Written as DNA, the CDR3 is TGTGCCAGCAGCCAAGAAGGGACAGGGGGAAACACAGATACGCAGTATTTT.

This clone has a handful of counts. The rearrangement uses TRBV5-1 and TRBJ2-7, with 8 bases that match TRBD2. This CDR3 contains 13 residues. After removal of 4 bases from V and 6 bases from J, the junction contained 6 bases not matched to a gene. Germline V CDR1 and CDR2: SGHRS, YFSETQ. The chain's CDR3 is CASSAWTSSEQYF. In DNA form, the CDR3 reads TGCGCCAGCAGCGCATGGACTAGCTCCGAGCAGTACTTC.

The chain uses TRBV4-1 and TRBJ2-7; a possible D gene is TRBD2 (7 bases). This CDR3 comprises 16 residues. Germline V lookup: CDR1 MGHRA, CDR2 YSYEKL. V dropped 8 bases and J dropped 6 bases, with 26 bases sitting between them. The CDR3 spells CASGGHLADLGTEQYF. In DNA form, the CDR3 reads TGCGCCAGCGGGGGGCACCTAGCGGACCTCGGAACCGAGCAGTACTTC.

CDR3 sequence (DNA): TGTGCCAGCAACGAAATCGGGGGTGGGAACACTGAAGCTTTCTTT. Its translation is CASNEIGGGNTEAFF. The chain is built from TRBV28 and TRBJ1-1, with D perhaps matching TRBD1 (5 bases). The CDR3 length is 15 residues. V lost 7 bases and J 1 base, leaving 16 bases between the germline ends. Germline V lookup: CDR1 MDHEN, CDR2 SYDVKM.

This chain links TRBV6-5 with TRBJ1-3; the match to TRBD1 covers 10 bases. V was pared by 4 bases and J by 3 bases, with 3 bases of the junction left unmatched. CDR1 and CDR2 (germline): MNHEY, SVGAGI. This CDR3 has 15 residues. CDR3: CASSWTGGRGNTIYF. The CDR3 DNA reads as TGTGCCAGCAGTTGGACAGGGGGACGTGGAAACACCATATATTTT.

This clone has a handful of counts. The chain is built from TRBV13 and TRBJ2-7; tentative D call: TRBD1 (5 bases). This CDR3 region has 12 residues. The germline CDR1 and CDR2 sequences are PRHDT and FYEKMQ (reference sequence). Trimming removed 2 bases from V and 6 bases from J, with 8 bases in between. Here the CDR3 reads CASSLPQGEQYF. CDR3 coding DNA: TGTGCCAGCAGCTTACCCCAGGGCGAGCAGTACTTC.

This chain links TRBV29-1 with TRBJ2-1; D call uncertain. CDR3 length: 12 amino acids. V dropped 5 bases and J dropped 3 bases, with 8 bases sitting between them. The germline V gene has CDR1 SQVTM and CDR2 ANQGSEA. The CDR3, as DNA: TGCAGCGTTCTAGTCGGCTACAATGAGCAGTTCTTC. This encodes CSVLVGYNEQFF.

The gene calls are TRBV4-2 and TRBJ2-7; 9 nucleotides align to TRBD2. Trimming at V came to 4 bases and at J to 4 bases, leaving 11 bases not matched to a gene. The CDR3 covers 16 residues. Germline V CDR1 and CDR2: LGHNA, YNFKEQ. CDR3 region: CASSPGRVAGDYEQYF. CDR3 coding DNA: TGTGCCAGCAGCCCAGGCAGGGTAGCGGGAGATTACGAGCAGTACTTC.

The chain links TRBV7-3 to TRBJ2-5; 7 nucleotides agree with TRBD2. The CDR3 sequence is 15 residues long. Germline CDR1 is SGHTA and CDR2 is FQGTGA. The V segment lost 5 bases and the J segment 4 bases; nucleotides outside the gene matches: 10. This CDR3 is CASSQQRGRGETQYF. The CDR3 DNA sequence: TGTGCCAGCAGCCAACAGCGGGGACGGGGAGAGACCCAGTACTTC.

This clone was counted once. The chain uses TRBV6-5 and TRBJ2-2, with 11 bases aligning to TRBD2. Germline lookup yields CDR1 MNHEY and CDR2 SVGAGI. CDR3 size: 14 residues. Losses at the gene ends were 10 bases for V and 7 bases for J; bases not matched to a gene: 8. The CDR3 DNA follows: TGTGCCACCCTAGCGGGAGGATTGAACGGGGAGCTGTTTTTT. Translation: CATLAGGLNGELFF.

The chain joins TRBV7-3 to TRBJ2-1, with unresolved D. CDR3 length: 15 residues. Germline CDR1 SGHTA, CDR2 FQGTGA. Between the trimmed V and J ends, which lost 2 bases and 9 bases, there was a span of 17 bases. The DNA for the CDR3 is TGTGCCAGCAGCTTATCTTCTAGATCCGCATTTGAGCAGTTCTTC. As protein: CASSLSSRSAFEQFF.

The table lists this clone with a few counts. This CDR3 is CATSSPGEAGLVTGELFF. For the CDR3, the DNA is TGTGCCACCAGCAGCCCAGGGGAAGCGGGACTGGTGACCGGGGAGCTGTTTTTT. The V call is TRBV15, the J call TRBJ2-2; D perhaps matches TRBD2 (7 bases). V lost 3 bases and J lost 5, with 22 bases in between. The germline V gene has CDR1 LNHNV and CDR2 YYDKDF (reference sequence). CDR3 length: 18 residues. The full variable domain, with the rest looked up from reference TRBV15 and TRBJ2-2, is DAMVIQNPRYQVTQFGKPVTLSCSQTLNHNVMYWYQQKSSQAPKLLFHYYDKDFNNEADTPDNFQSRRPNTSFCFLDIRSPGLGDTAMYLCATSSPGEAGLVTGELFFGEGSRLTVL.

The V and J genes are TRBV6-1 and TRBJ1-1; D may be TRBD1 (6 bases). Germline CDR1 and CDR2: MNHNS and SASEGT. CDR3 length: 16 amino acids. V shed 5 bases and J shed 0 bases, with 16 bases lying between them. CDR3 residues: CASSKEVGAMNTEAFF. The DNA for the CDR3 is TGTGCCAGCAGTAAAGAGGTGGGGGCGATGAACACTGAAGCTTTCTTT.

Of note for this clone: Other DNA variants within this sample encode the same CDR3. In DNA, the CDR3 is TGCGCCAGCAGCCCTACCGGACAGGGGAACTATGGCTACACCTTC. Residues: CASSPTGQGNYGYTF. This chain links TRBV5-1 with TRBJ1-2; the match to TRBD1 covers 9 bases. Trimming cost V 4 bases and J 2 bases; bases outside gene matches: 6. The CDR3 runs to 15 residues. Germline V gives CDR1 SGHRS, CDR2 YFSETQ.

The chain uses TRBV4-3 and TRBJ2-7; D may be TRBD2 (5 bases). The ends were cut back, 0 bases at V and 2 bases at J, with 17 bases in the middle. CDR1 is LGHNA, CDR2 YSLEER, per germline. The CDR3 spans 17 residues. CDR3 in amino acids: CASSQDEGSSATYEQYF. In DNA, the CDR3 is TGCGCCAGCAGCCAAGATGAGGGCAGCTCCGCAACCTACGAGCAGTACTTC.

This chain joins TRBV6-1 and TRBJ2-1, with D perhaps TRBD1 (6 bases). V was pared by 4 bases and J by 2 bases, with 15 bases between. This CDR3 is built from 16 residues. Germline CDR1 reads MNHNS; CDR2 reads SASEGT. The CDR3 loop is CASSAPSRDTYNEQFF. The CDR3 DNA follows: TGTGCCAGCAGTGCCCCCAGCCGGGACACCTACAATGAGCAGTTCTTC.

The chain couples TRBV29-1 to TRBJ2-7; D unclear. This CDR3 region has 11 residues. From germline, CDR1 is SQVTM and CDR2 ANQGSEA. V lost 4 bases and J lost 4, with 8 bases in between. CDR3: CSVGLGYEQYF. The CDR3 DNA is TGCAGCGTTGGGCTAGGTTACGAGCAGTACTTC.

The rearrangement uses TRBV5-1 and TRBJ2-5, with 11 nucleotides matching TRBD2. Per the germline V gene, CDR1 is SGHRS and CDR2 is YFSETQ. The CDR3 is made up of 14 amino acids. J lost 3 bases, V lost 4 bases, and 2 bases had no gene match. CDR3 coding DNA: TGCGCCAGCAGCCCGGGACTAGCGGAAGAGACCCAGTACTTC. This codes for CASSPGLAEETQYF.

This chain connects TRBV7-3 to TRBJ2-1, with 9 positions matching TRBD2. V shed 2 bases, J shed 6 bases, and the junction held 5 bases outside the gene matches. Germline loops: CDR1 SGHTA, CDR2 FQGTGA. This CDR3 has 15 amino acids. DNA of the CDR3: TGTGCCAGCAGCTTAGCGGGAGGGCCGGGCAATGAGCAGTTCTTC. As protein: CASSLAGGPGNEQFF.

As concerns this clone: This sample also contains other DNA sequences that code for the same CDR3. The rearrangement links TRBV4-2 to TRBJ1-2; D remains unclear. Trimming removed 1 base at V and 1 base at J, with 4 bases between. The CDR3 runs 13 residues. CDR1 is LGHNA, CDR2 YNFKEQ, per germline. The CDR3 protein is CASSQGVNYGYTF. In nucleotides, the CDR3 is TGTGCCAGCAGCCAAGGAGTTAACTATGGCTACACCTTC.

V gene TRBV19 combines with J gene TRBJ1-2; TRBD1 matches 7 bases. The CDR3 extends over 13 amino acids. V lost 6 bases, J lost 2 bases, and 3 bases stayed unmatched. Germline loops: CDR1 LNHDA, CDR2 SQIVND (reference sequence). CDR3 in DNA: TGTGCCAGTAGCCCACAGGGGAACTATGGCTACACCTTC. Protein product: CASSPQGNYGYTF.

The chain employs TRBV19 and TRBJ2-7, with D possibly matching TRBD1 (5 bases). The CDR3 sequence is 15 residues long. V was shortened by 6 bases and J by 0 bases, with 15 bases between the two germline ends. Germline CDR1 reads LNHDA; CDR2 reads SQIVND (reference sequence). The CDR3 DNA reads TGTGCCAGTAGAATCGGACACAACCCCTCCTACGAGCAGTACTTC. It encodes CASRIGHNPSYEQYF.